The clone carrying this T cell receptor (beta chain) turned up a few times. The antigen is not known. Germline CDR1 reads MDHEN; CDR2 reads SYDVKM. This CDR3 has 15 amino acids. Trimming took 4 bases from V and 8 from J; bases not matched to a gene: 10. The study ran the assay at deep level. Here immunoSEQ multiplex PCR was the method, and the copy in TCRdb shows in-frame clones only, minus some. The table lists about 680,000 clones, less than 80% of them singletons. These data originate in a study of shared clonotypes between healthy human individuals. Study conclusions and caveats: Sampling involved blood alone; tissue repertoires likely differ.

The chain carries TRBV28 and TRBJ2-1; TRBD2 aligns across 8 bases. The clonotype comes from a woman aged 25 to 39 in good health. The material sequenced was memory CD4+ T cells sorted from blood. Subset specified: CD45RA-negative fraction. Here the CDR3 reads CASSSQASGYHEQFF. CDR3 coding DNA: TGTGCCAGCAGTTCGCAGGCTAGCGGGTACCATGAGCAGTTCTTC.